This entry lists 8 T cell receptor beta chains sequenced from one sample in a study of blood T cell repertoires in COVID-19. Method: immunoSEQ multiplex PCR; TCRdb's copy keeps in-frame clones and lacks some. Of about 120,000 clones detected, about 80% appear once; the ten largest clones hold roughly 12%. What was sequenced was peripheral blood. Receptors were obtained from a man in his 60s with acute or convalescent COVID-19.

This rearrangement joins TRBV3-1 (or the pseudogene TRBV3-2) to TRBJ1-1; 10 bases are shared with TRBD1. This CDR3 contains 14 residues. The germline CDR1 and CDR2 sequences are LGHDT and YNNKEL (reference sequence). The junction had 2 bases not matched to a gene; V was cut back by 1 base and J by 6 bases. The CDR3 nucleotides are TGTGCCAGCAGCCAAGCTGGACAGGGGGCTGAAGCTTTCTTT. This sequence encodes CASSQAGQGAEAFF.

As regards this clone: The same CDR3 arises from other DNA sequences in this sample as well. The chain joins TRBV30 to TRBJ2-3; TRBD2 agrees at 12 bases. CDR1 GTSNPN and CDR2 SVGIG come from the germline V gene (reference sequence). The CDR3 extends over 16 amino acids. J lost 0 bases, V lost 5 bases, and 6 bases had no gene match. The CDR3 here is CAWSGLAGASTDTQYF. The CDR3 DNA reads TGTGCCTGGTCGGGACTAGCGGGCGCTAGCACAGATACGCAGTATTTT.

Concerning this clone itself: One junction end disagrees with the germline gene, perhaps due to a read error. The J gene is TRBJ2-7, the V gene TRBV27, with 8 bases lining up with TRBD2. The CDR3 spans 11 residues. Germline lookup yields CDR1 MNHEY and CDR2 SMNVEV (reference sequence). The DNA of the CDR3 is TGTGCCAGCAGTCACGGACTAGCTCTGAACTTC. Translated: CASSHGLALNF.

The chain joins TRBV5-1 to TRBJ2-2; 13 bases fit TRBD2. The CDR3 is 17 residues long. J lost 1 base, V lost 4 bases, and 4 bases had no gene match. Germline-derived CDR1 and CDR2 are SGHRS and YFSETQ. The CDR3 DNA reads TGCGCCAGCAGCGAAAGACTAGCGGGAGGGAACACCGGGGAGCTGTTTTTT. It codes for CASSERLAGGNTGELFF.

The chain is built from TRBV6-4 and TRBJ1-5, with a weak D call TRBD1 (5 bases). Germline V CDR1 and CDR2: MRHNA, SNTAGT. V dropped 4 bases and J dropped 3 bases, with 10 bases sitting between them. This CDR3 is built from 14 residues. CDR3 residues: CASSGGGINQPQHF. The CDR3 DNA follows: TGTGCCAGCAGTGGGGGGGGAATCAATCAGCCCCAGCATTTT.

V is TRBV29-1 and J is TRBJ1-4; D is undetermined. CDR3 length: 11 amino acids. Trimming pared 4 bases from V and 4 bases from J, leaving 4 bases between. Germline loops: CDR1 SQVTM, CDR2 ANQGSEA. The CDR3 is CSVGSNEKLFF. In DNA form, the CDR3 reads TGCAGCGTTGGCAGTAATGAAAAACTGTTTTTT. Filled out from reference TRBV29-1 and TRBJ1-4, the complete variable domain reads SAVISQKPSRDICQRGTSLTIQCQVDSQVTMMFWYRQQPGQSLTLIATANQGSEATYESGFVIDKFPISRPNLTFSTLTVSNMSPEDSSIYLCSVGSNEKLFFGSGTQLSVL.

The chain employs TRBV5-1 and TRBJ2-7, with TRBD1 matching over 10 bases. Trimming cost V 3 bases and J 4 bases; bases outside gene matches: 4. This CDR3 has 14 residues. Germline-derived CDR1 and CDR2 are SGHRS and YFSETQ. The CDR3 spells CASSSTGGGYEQYF. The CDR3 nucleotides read TGCGCCAGCAGCTCGACAGGGGGCGGGTACGAGCAGTACTTC.

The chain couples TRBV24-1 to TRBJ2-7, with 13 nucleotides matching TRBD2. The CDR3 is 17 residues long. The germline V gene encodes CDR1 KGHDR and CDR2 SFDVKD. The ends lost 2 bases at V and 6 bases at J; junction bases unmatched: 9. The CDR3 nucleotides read TGTGCCACCAGTGATTCAGGGACTAGCGGGAACCCCCTCGAGCAGTACTTC. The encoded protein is CATSDSGTSGNPLEQYF.